This passage covers 27 T cell receptor beta chains from one sample sequenced in a study of shared clonotypes between healthy human individuals. The data were produced by immunoSEQ multiplex PCR, yet TCRdb's version contains in-frame clones alone and is incomplete. The data show a few million clones, over 90% seen once. Material for sequencing was naive CD4+ T cells from PBMCs. Subset described: CD45RA+ positively selected. The receptors originated from a man aged 18 to 30 in good health. Some clones in this sample may be carry-over from other donors' samples.

This chain uses TRBV4-1 with TRBJ1-2, with 8 bases lining up with TRBD1. The junction had 16 bases not matched to a gene; V was cut back by 2 bases and J by 8 bases. This CDR3 has 17 amino acids. Per germline, CDR1 MGHRA and CDR2 YSYEKL. The CDR3 is CASSQLYTGTGVMGYTF. CDR3 sequence (DNA): TGCGCCAGCAGCCAACTCTATACCGGGACAGGCGTTATGGGCTACACCTTC.

On this clone itself: The identical CDR3 is also encoded by other nucleotide sequences in the sample. The gene calls are TRBV5-1 and TRBJ2-3, with TRBD2 matching 11 bases. The V segment lost 0 bases and the J segment 1 base; nucleotides outside the gene matches: 4. Germline-derived CDR1 and CDR2 are SGHRS and YFSETQ. CDR3 length: 17 amino acids. The CDR3 DNA reads TGCGCCAGCAGCTTGGCACCACTAGCGGGGGGCACAGATACGCAGTATTTT. As protein: CASSLAPLAGGTDTQYF.

This chain links TRBV5-4 with TRBJ2-3; TRBD2 agrees at 15 bases. J gave up 4 bases and V 4 bases, and 4 bases lay outside the gene matches. This CDR3 contains 16 residues. Germline CDR1 reads SGHNT; CDR2 reads YYREEE (reference sequence). CDR3 sequence: CASSVGLAGGADTQYF. The CDR3 DNA reads as TGTGCCAGCAGCGTGGGACTAGCGGGAGGTGCAGATACGCAGTATTTT.

The chain couples TRBV6-4 to TRBJ2-5; unclear D gene. The ends were cut back, 5 bases at V and 2 bases at J, with 9 bases in the middle. Germline V CDR1 and CDR2: MRHNA, SNTAGT. The CDR3 loop spans 13 amino acids. The chain's CDR3 is CASSLDGQETQYF. The CDR3 bases are TGTGCCAGCAGTTTGGACGGGCAAGAGACCCAGTACTTC.

The rearrangement links TRBV18 to TRBJ2-1; maybe TRBD2 (6 bases). V lost 1 base and J 0 bases, leaving 10 bases between the germline ends. Looked up from germline, CDR1 is KGHSH and CDR2 is LQKENI. CDR3 length: 16 residues. The CDR3 DNA sequence: TGTGCCAGCTCACCACGGGAGGCTAACTCCTACAATGAGCAGTTCTTC. Protein sequence: CASSPREANSYNEQFF.

About this clone: Other DNA sequences in this sample translate to the same CDR3. The chain couples TRBV5-4 to TRBJ1-2; no clear D gene. CDR3 size: 14 residues. CDR1 and CDR2 (germline): SGHNT, YYREEE (reference sequence). The V gene lost 0 bases and the J gene lost 0 bases, with 6 bases spanning the gap. CDR3 coding DNA: TGTGCCAGCAGCTTGGCTGGGGCTAACTATGGCTACACCTTC. Its translation is CASSLAGANYGYTF.

The rearrangement links TRBV10-3 to TRBJ1-5, with TRBD1 identical over 10 bases. This CDR3 comprises 15 residues. CDR1 ENHRY and CDR2 SYGVKD come from the germline V gene. The junction had 11 bases not matched to a gene; V was cut back by 10 bases and J by 5 bases. The CDR3 reads CATCPGTGDDQPQHF. The CDR3 nucleotides are TGTGCCACCTGCCCCGGGACAGGGGACGATCAGCCCCAGCATTTT.

The CDR3 sequence is CASSAIAILFF. The CDR3 nucleotides read TGTGCCAGTAGTGCAATTGCCATACTTTTCTTT. The chain links TRBV19 to TRBJ1-1; no definite D call. The germline V and J ends were trimmed by 5 bases and 13 bases, with 14 bases remaining between them. Germline CDR1 is LNHDA and CDR2 is SQIVND (reference sequence). The CDR3 contains 11 residues.

The chain is built from TRBV11-2 and TRBJ1-2; D uncertain. There are 13 residues in the CDR3. Germline V gene sequence: CDR1 SGHAT, CDR2 FQNNGV. Trimming removed 3 bases from V and 4 bases from J, with 9 bases in between. The chain's CDR3 is CASSLDAIYGYTF. The DNA of the CDR3 is TGTGCCAGCAGCTTGGACGCGATCTATGGCTACACCTTC. The full variable domain, with the rest looked up from reference TRBV11-2 and TRBJ1-2, is EAGVAQSPRYKIIEKRQSVAFWCNPISGHATLYWYQQILGQGPKLLIQFQNNGVVDDSQLPKDRFSAERLKGVDSTLKIQPAKLEDSAVYLCASSLDAIYGYTFGSGTRLTVV.

The gene calls are TRBV15 and TRBJ1-2; possibly TRBD1 for D (5 bases). The germline V gene has CDR1 LNHNV and CDR2 YYDKDF (reference sequence). The ends were cut back, 1 base at V and 4 bases at J, with 10 bases in the middle. The CDR3 totals 14 residues. This CDR3 is CATSRVAGSYGYTF. CDR3 nucleotides: TGTGCCACCAGCAGAGTCGCAGGGAGCTATGGCTACACCTTC.

As for this clone: Other DNA sequences in the sample encode the same CDR3. This sequence joins TRBV5-1 and TRBJ2-2, with no clear D. The ends were cut back, 2 bases at V and 5 bases at J, with 13 bases in the middle. Germline CDR1 reads SGHRS; CDR2 reads YFSETQ. The CDR3 contains 15 residues. In DNA form, the CDR3 reads TGCGCCAGCAGCTTAGTGGTGTCTTCGACCGGGGAGCTGTTTTTT. Translated, it gives CASSLVVSSTGELFF.

The V call is TRBV15, the J call TRBJ1-5; a weak D match, TRBD1 (5 bases). V lost 3 bases, J lost 6 bases, and 15 bases lay in between. The CDR3 totals 15 residues. Looked up from germline, CDR1 is LNHNV and CDR2 is YYDKDF (reference sequence). CDR3 bases: TGTGCCACCAGCAGCCAGCCTTGGGGCGGTCAGCCCCAGCATTTT. Its translation is CATSSQPWGGQPQHF.

The V and J genes are TRBV7-3 and TRBJ2-1, with 7 bases identical to TRBD2. CDR1 is SGHTA and CDR2 is FQGTGA in the germline V gene. V was pared by 2 bases and J by 1 base, with 2 bases of the junction left unmatched. CDR3 length equals 15 residues. The chain's CDR3 is CASSLVRESYNEQFF. In nucleotides, the CDR3 is TGTGCCAGCAGCTTAGTGCGGGAGTCCTACAATGAGCAGTTCTTC.

This chain connects TRBV5-5 to TRBJ2-3, with D possibly matching TRBD1 (7 bases). The CDR3 sequence is 16 residues long. Germline V gene sequence: CDR1 SGHKS, CDR2 YYEKEE (reference sequence). The V end lost 4 bases, the J end lost 0 bases, and 15 bases lay between the germline ends. This CDR3 reads CASSRGLALSTDTQYF. CDR3 coding DNA: TGTGCCAGCAGCAGGGGGCTAGCGCTTAGCACAGATACGCAGTATTTT.

The CDR3 DNA reads TGTGCCAGCAGCCCCCTGGGCGGGAGAAAATCAGATACGCAGTATTTT. It codes for CASSPLGGRKSDTQYF. The rearrangement links TRBV11-2 to TRBJ2-3; the match to TRBD2 covers 7 bases. Looked up from germline, CDR1 is SGHAT and CDR2 is FQNNGV. V was pared by 5 bases and J by 4 bases, with 12 bases of the junction left unmatched. The CDR3 contains 16 residues.

Remarks on this clone: Other DNA sequences from this sample encode an identical CDR3 as well. This sequence joins TRBV9 and TRBJ2-5; weak D call: TRBD2 (6 bases). Germline CDR1 is SGDLS and CDR2 is YYNGEE. Trimming cost V 0 bases and J 5 bases, with 8 bases left between them. The CDR3 consists of 13 residues. The DNA for the CDR3 is TGTGCCAGCAGCGTAGACCGGGGGGAGACCCAGTACTTC. Protein product: CASSVDRGETQYF. Combining the CDR3 with reference TRBV9 and TRBJ2-5 gives the whole variable domain DSGVTQTPKHLITATGQRVTLRCSPRSGDLSVYWYQQSLDQGLQFLIQYYNGEERAKGNILERFSAQQFPDLHSELNLSSLELGDSALYFCASSVDRGETQYFGPGTRLLVL.

The V call is TRBV28, the J call TRBJ2-7, with D perhaps TRBD2 (6 bases). The CDR3 consists of 15 residues. The V and J ends lost 4 bases and 2 bases respectively, with 15 bases between them. The V gene's germline CDR1 is MDHEN and CDR2 SYDVKM. The CDR3 nucleotides are TGTGCCAGCAGTTCAACTAGCCCTACACCCTACGAGCAGTACTTC. Its protein product is CASSSTSPTPYEQYF.

The chain combines TRBV4-2 with TRBJ1-3, with 10 bases lining up with TRBD1. CDR3 length: 17 amino acids. Losses at the gene ends were 0 bases for V and 7 bases for J; bases not matched to a gene: 9. CDR1 LGHNA and CDR2 YNFKEQ come from the germline V gene. For the CDR3, the DNA is TGTGCCAGCAGCCAAGATTCATTCGGACAGGGGGACAACACCATATATTTT. It specifies CASSQDSFGQGDNTIYF.

This chain links TRBV6-6 with TRBJ2-1; D possibly uses TRBD1 or TRBD2 (5 bases each). The CDR3 extends over 15 amino acids. The germline gives CDR1 MNHNY, CDR2 SVGAGI (reference sequence). V was pared by 6 bases and J by 1 base, with 13 bases between. The CDR3 here is CASSPGPPSYNEQFF. CDR3 nucleotide sequence: TGTGCCAGCAGCCCGGGACCCCCATCCTACAATGAGCAGTTCTTC.

This chain uses TRBV9 with TRBJ1-4; no firm D call. With 4 bases removed from V and 8 bases from J, the gap between germline ends came to 15 bases. Germline CDR1 reads SGDLS; CDR2 reads YYNGEE. This CDR3 is built from 14 residues. The chain's CDR3 is CASSPPGVREKLFF. Written as DNA, the CDR3 is TGTGCCAGCAGCCCCCCCGGGGTACGGGAAAAACTGTTTTTT.

The CDR3 loop reads CASKAPRGLAPSYEQYF. CDR3 sequence (DNA): TGTGCCAGCAAAGCCCCAAGAGGACTAGCGCCTTCCTACGAGCAGTACTTC. The rearrangement uses TRBV27 and TRBJ2-7; 9 bases are shared with TRBD2. Looked up from germline, CDR1 is MNHEY and CDR2 is SMNVEV (reference sequence). V trimming: 7 bases; J trimming: 1 base; junction bases outside the gene matches: 14. The CDR3 covers 17 residues.

The chain joins TRBV28 to TRBJ2-7; D unresolved. The CDR3 extends over 14 amino acids. Germline V gene data show CDR1 as MDHEN and CDR2 as SYDVKM. The V end was cut by 10 bases, the J end by 1 base, with 17 bases between. Written as DNA, the CDR3 is TGTGCCACTTCACCCCATAATTTTTCCTACGAGCAGTACTTC. Its translation is CATSPHNFSYEQYF.

V is TRBV10-2 and J is TRBJ2-3; 9 bases are shared with TRBD1. With 4 bases clipped from V and 0 bases from J, the junction kept 8 bases outside the gene matches. CDR1 and CDR2 (germline): WSHSY, SAAADI. The CDR3 extends over 17 amino acids. CDR3 loop: CASSAWTGDTSTDTQYF. DNA of the CDR3: TGCGCCAGCAGTGCGTGGACAGGGGATACTAGCACAGATACGCAGTATTTT.

As DNA, the CDR3 is TGTGCCAGTTGCCCACAACAACGAGGCAATCAGCCCCAGCATTTT. Translating gives CASCPQQRGNQPQHF. The J gene is TRBJ1-5, the V gene TRBV6-1; D remains ambiguous. Germline assignment: CDR1 MNHNS and CDR2 SASEGT. Trimming took off 9 bases at V and 2 bases at J, with 17 bases between the two ends. This CDR3 spans 15 amino acids.

This clone was detected only once. V usage is TRBV5-1 and J usage is TRBJ2-7; 7 bases are a match to TRBD1. With 4 bases clipped from V and 3 bases from J, the junction kept 10 bases outside the gene matches. The germline CDR1 and CDR2 sequences are SGHRS and YFSETQ. The CDR3 spans 15 residues. The CDR3, as DNA: TGCGCCAGCAGCCACACAGGGGCGCCGAACTACGAGCAGTACTTC. Its translation: CASSHTGAPNYEQYF.

V gene TRBV13 combines with J gene TRBJ2-4, with 8 nucleotides matching TRBD2. The CDR3 consists of 14 residues. The trim removed 5 bases at V and 6 bases at J, leaving 6 bases unmatched. The germline V gene has CDR1 PRHDT and CDR2 FYEKMQ (reference sequence). For the CDR3, the DNA is TGTGCCAGCAGCCTCCCCACTAGCGGAAACATTCAGTACTTC. This sequence encodes CASSLPTSGNIQYF.

This clone was counted only a few times. This sample includes further DNA sequences coding for the same CDR3. CDR3 nucleotides: TGTGCCAGCAGTTACTCTGGAGAGGCTTTCTTT. This gives the protein CASSYSGEAFF. The V and J genes are TRBV6-5 and TRBJ1-1; no reliable D call. Germline V gene data show CDR1 as MNHEY and CDR2 as SVGAGI. The CDR3 spans 11 residues. V was shortened by 0 bases and J by 11 bases, with 7 bases between the two germline ends.